This T cell receptor beta chain was captured in a study of blood T cell repertoires in COVID-19 (dated by TCRdb to about 2020). With respect to the entire study: Samples covering the acute and convalescent phases of COVID-19 were provided by collaborators in the United States, Italy and Spain. The prospective study material was composed of cDNA or gDNA derived from T cells, B-cell-depleted T cells, or PBMCs. The repertoires were released in a freely available public database meant as a resource for research on the immune response to SARS-CoV-2. Deeply sampled blood TCRbeta repertoires from subjects exposed to, actively infected with, or recovered from COVID-19 were included in the dataset. Samples came from the ongoing ImmuneRACE study (first 160 participants) plus 1,254 subjects from 6 global collaborators. A de-identified subject ID, COVID-19 status, age in years and sex were almost always included in the sample metadata. Where HLA class I and class II types were available, the types were taken from metadata supplied by the sample provider, not from assay-based typing.

From cysteine to phenylalanine, the CDR3 is 16 amino acids long. Only the CDR3 DNA is retained, 48 bases long and in frame from the first base. The germline V gene encodes CDR1 MNHEY and CDR2 SVGEGT. The V and J ends are trimmed by 4 bases and 1 base, leaving 13 bases between them. The research as a whole found: The quantity of clinical and demographic metadata differed by source and by participant and was supplied without curation.

As regards this clone: The target of this receptor is not known. Base qualities are missing; no much larger clone stands one base away.

A second Seattle source provided samples from volunteer blood donors who had recovered from COVID-19. Collaborating institutions collected whole blood in K2EDTA tubes following their own protocols. For TCRbeta analysis, collaborators shipped samples as frozen whole blood, isolated PBMCs, or DNA extracted from either of those sample types. The immunoSEQ Assay, a bias-controlled multiplex PCR, was used to amplify TCRbeta CDR3 regions from genomic DNA. The study's processing was this. Nucleated cell counts per sample were estimated from amplification of reference gene primers within the assay. Sequence reads were collapsed and filtered to measure the absolute abundance of every unique TCRbeta CDR3 rearrangement. Productive Simpson clonality was computed per sample as the square root of Simpson's diversity index over productive rearrangements. TCRdb mirrors the immuneACCESS table, restricted to in-frame sequences. Some clones are absent from its copies; in checked studies, under half trace to an unresolved V gene, and the reason for the others is unknown. The D gene and trimming were derived from the DNA, and the V and J assignments and clone size from that table. In this sample the table shows around 200,000 clones, about 85% of which occur a single time. The biggest ten clones account for less than 15% of the sample.

The sequence derives from a woman younger than 35 who had recovered from COVID-19. The V and J genes are TRBV6-2 or TRBV6-3 and TRBJ2-2; the best D guess is TRBD2, with 6 bases matching. The specimen sequenced was peripheral blood. The DNA sequence is as follows: TGTGCCAGCAGTTTTTTAGGCGGGATGAACACCGGGGAGCTGTTTTTT. This gives the protein CASSFLGGMNTGELFF.